These 31 T cell receptor beta chains share one sample of origin, sequenced in a study of cytomegalovirus exposure and HLA in healthy donors listed by TCRdb under 2017. Preparation of the library involved the immunoSEQ multiplex PCR assay. For the multiplex PCR, a mixture combining 60 forward primers for TCR Vbeta segments and 13 reverse primers for TCR Jbeta segments was used. In its TCRdb copy, this immuneACCESS table keeps in-frame sequences only and misses some clones. Where compared with another copy, unresolved V genes explain less than half of these, and the others have no known cause. The table for this sample lists some 66,000 clones; around 80% of them were counted only once. Roughly a tenth of the sample is in the top ten clones. Sample: PBMCs. The receptor source for this set is a middle-aged man in good health and CMV-seronegative.

The chain is built from TRBV27 and TRBJ2-7; the match to TRBD2 covers 14 bases. This CDR3 has 16 residues. In germline, CDR1 is MNHEY, CDR2 SMNVEV (reference sequence). The J segment lost 6 bases and the V segment lost 6 bases, leaving 10 bases of the junction unmatched. The CDR3 loop reads CASSPAGLAGGVEQYF. CDR3 DNA sequence: TGTGCCAGCAGCCCCGCTGGACTAGCGGGAGGTGTCGAGCAGTACTTC.

This clone was seen only a few times. This sequence joins TRBV6-5 and TRBJ1-3, with D perhaps TRBD1 (5 bases). This CDR3 has 14 residues. Germline CDR1 is MNHEY and CDR2 is SVGAGI. V was shortened by 6 bases and J by 3 bases, with 12 bases between the two germline ends. This chain's CDR3 is CASRPGGSGNTIYF. The CDR3 nucleotides read TGTGCCAGCAGGCCGGGGGGGAGTGGAAACACCATATATTTT.

The chain combines TRBV15 with TRBJ2-5, with 10 bases that match TRBD2. With 5 bases clipped from V and 5 bases from J, the junction kept 5 bases outside the gene matches. The CDR3 spans 14 residues. Germline values: CDR1 LNHNV, CDR2 YYDKDF (reference sequence). For the CDR3, the DNA is TGTGCCACCAGCGGTAGTAGCGGGGGGGAGACCCAGTACTTC. This translates into CATSGSSGGETQYF.

V is TRBV6-1 and J is TRBJ1-1, with 8 bases matching TRBD1. V dropped 2 bases and J dropped 13; count of bases not matched to a gene: 3. CDR1 is MNHNS, CDR2 SASEGT, per germline. This CDR3 region has 11 residues. The CDR3 region has the DNA TGTGCCAGCAGTGAACAGGGGGCTGGTTTCTTT. Translating it yields CASSEQGAGFF.

The chain carries TRBV2 and TRBJ2-5; D possibly corresponds to TRBD1 (5 bases). The length of the CDR3 is 12 residues. CDR1 and CDR2 (germline): SNHLY, FYNNEI. Trimming removed 10 bases from V and 5 bases from J, with 14 bases in between. The CDR3 reads CATRLGAETQYF. As DNA, the CDR3 is TGTGCCACCCGCCTAGGGGCGGAGACCCAGTACTTC.

The V gene is TRBV6-4, the J gene TRBJ2-3; 7 bases align to TRBD2. V was clipped by 6 bases and J by 2 bases; unmatched bases: 8. The CDR3 totals 15 residues. Germline V gene lookup returns CDR1 MRHNA and CDR2 SNTAGT. The chain's CDR3 is CASSQASGHTDTQYF. In DNA form, the CDR3 reads TGTGCCAGCAGCCAAGCTAGCGGCCACACAGATACGCAGTATTTT.

As regards this clone: This CDR3 fails to terminate in the conserved phenylalanine or tryptophan, so it likely reflects a read error. The chain links TRBV2 to TRBJ1-2; 10 bases are a match to TRBD1. CDR3 length: 19 amino acids. Germline V lookup: CDR1 SNHLY, CDR2 FYNNEI. The ends lost 9 bases at V and 1 base at J; junction bases unmatched: 20. CDR3 nucleotide sequence: TGTGCCAGAATAGGGACAGGGGTATGGATTGGCCGGGGTAACTATGGCTACACCCTC. This gives the protein CARIGTGVWIGRGNYGYTL.

J is TRBJ2-7 and V is TRBV5-1, with TRBD1 identical over 9 bases. J was trimmed by 3 bases and V by 3 bases; bases with no gene match: 7. In germline, CDR1 is SGHRS, CDR2 YFSETQ. The CDR3 runs 15 residues. In DNA form, the CDR3 reads TGCGCCAGCAGCTCGGCCGGGACAGGGAGCTACGAGCAGTACTTC. Translation gives CASSSAGTGSYEQYF.

This clone was counted a single time. A read error may account for a junction end that differs from germline. The chain has TRBV7-2 and TRBJ1-2; D might be TRBD1 (6 bases). The CDR3 runs 14 residues. Germline-derived CDR1 and CDR2 are SGHTA and FQGNSA. The CDR3 region is CASSKDSANHGYTF. CDR3 in DNA: TGTGCCAGCAGTAAGGACAGTGCTAACCATGGCTACACCTTC.

This clone was found a few times. The V gene is TRBV6-5, the J gene TRBJ1-1; possible D gene TRBD1, 5 bases. Germline V gives CDR1 MNHEY, CDR2 SVGAGI. CDR3 length equals 13 residues. V was trimmed by 5 bases and J by 4 bases, leaving 11 bases between them. CDR3 DNA: TGTGCCAGCAGTCTGACAGCTTCCACTGAAGCTTTCTTT. This gives the protein CASSLTASTEAFF.

The V call is TRBV5-1, the J call TRBJ1-2; no firm D call. The CDR3 covers 14 residues. V was pared by 3 bases and J by 1 base, with 10 bases between. The germline V gene encodes CDR1 SGHRS and CDR2 YFSETQ. CDR3 DNA sequence: TGCGCCAGCAGCTACCTGCCGGGTAACTATGGCTACACCTTC. Amino acid sequence: CASSYLPGNYGYTF.

The genes are TRBV27 and TRBJ1-2, with TRBD1 matching 9 bases. The V and J ends lost 3 bases and 7 bases, in that order; junction bases with no gene match: 6. The CDR3 consists of 14 residues. Germline CDR1 and CDR2: MNHEY and SMNVEV (reference sequence). This CDR3 is CASSFLGQGRGYTF. The DNA of the CDR3 is TGTGCCAGCAGTTTCCTGGGACAGGGTCGTGGCTACACCTTC.

The chain is built from TRBV5-4 and TRBJ2-7; 7 bases match TRBD1. Germline-derived CDR1 and CDR2 are SGHNT and YYREEE (reference sequence). The CDR3 has 13 amino acids. With V trimmed by 3 bases and J by 6 bases, 6 bases remained unmatched. The CDR3 coding sequence is TGTGCCAGCAGCTCCTTTGACAGGGTCGAGCAGTACTTC. It encodes CASSSFDRVEQYF.

The genes are TRBV5-4 and TRBJ2-5; TRBD1 matches at 8 bases. The J call may be faulty, since TRBJ2-7 better matches the DNA end. The CDR3 loop spans 15 amino acids. Germline V gene sequence: CDR1 SGHNT, CDR2 YYREEE (reference sequence). The CDR3 nucleotides read TGTGCCAGCAGCCCCGGACAGGGAAGCTCCTACGAGCAGTACTTC. Translation gives CASSPGQGSSYEQYF.

J is TRBJ2-7 and V is TRBV6-4, with a weak D call TRBD1 (6 bases). The CDR3 contains 15 residues. Germline lookup yields CDR1 MRHNA and CDR2 SNTAGT. With 3 bases removed from V and 2 bases from J, the gap between germline ends came to 14 bases. The CDR3 sequence: CASSEGAGAPYEQYF. DNA for the CDR3: TGTGCCAGCAGTGAGGGGGCAGGGGCCCCCTACGAGCAGTACTTC.

In DNA, the CDR3 is TGTGCCAGCAGCTTTTCAGGGGGCAATGAGCAGTTCTTC. It specifies CASSFSGGNEQFF. The chain joins TRBV7-2 to TRBJ2-1, with 7 bases matching TRBD1. CDR1 is SGHTA and CDR2 is FQGNSA in the germline V gene. Losses at the gene ends were 3 bases for V and 6 bases for J; bases not matched to a gene: 2. The CDR3 has 13 residues.

The V and J genes are TRBV15 and TRBJ1-2; the D gene is possibly TRBD1 (5 bases). The CDR3 consists of 18 residues. Germline V gene lookup returns CDR1 LNHNV and CDR2 YYDKDF (reference sequence). V lost 0 bases, J lost 8 bases, and 25 bases lay in between. The CDR3 nucleotides read TGTGCCACCAGCAGAGACCCGTCGGGGGGTAGAGTTGTAAAGGGCTACACCTTC. Translating it yields CATSRDPSGGRVVKGYTF.

The chain joins TRBV28 to TRBJ2-3; 11 nucleotides match TRBD2. Unmatched junction bases numbered 8, after V lost 4 bases and J lost 5 bases. This CDR3 region has 16 residues. Germline V CDR1 and CDR2: MDHEN, SYDVKM. The CDR3 protein is CASSSPSGRNGDTQYF. CDR3 bases: TGTGCCAGCAGTTCTCCTAGCGGGAGGAATGGAGATACGCAGTATTTT.

The chain joins TRBV2 to TRBJ2-7, with D possibly being TRBD2 (6 bases). There are 13 residues in the CDR3. V lost 8 bases, J lost 3 bases, and 14 bases lay in between. The germline CDR1 and CDR2 sequences are SNHLY and FYNNEI. CDR3 DNA: TGTGCCAGCGAGGAGGGTGGGCTCTACGAGCAGTACTTC. Encoded protein: CASEEGGLYEQYF.

The V and J genes are TRBV6-1 and TRBJ2-4; TRBD1 matches at 8 bases. CDR3 size: 13 residues. Germline V gene data show CDR1 as MNHNS and CDR2 as SASEGT. V trimming: 6 bases; J trimming: 5 bases; junction bases outside the gene matches: 3. As DNA, the CDR3 is TGTGCCAGCAGGTCGACAGGGGAAAACATTCAGTACTTC. This sequence encodes CASRSTGENIQYF.

This chain connects TRBV5-4 to TRBJ2-5; D unclear. CDR3 size: 14 residues. Trimming cost V 3 bases and J 3 bases, with 12 bases left between them. Germline-derived CDR1 and CDR2 are SGHNT and YYREEE (reference sequence). CDR3 amino acids: CASSSFGGEETQYF. The CDR3 coding sequence is TGTGCCAGCAGCTCTTTCGGCGGAGAAGAGACCCAGTACTTC.

This sequence joins TRBV27 and TRBJ1-2, with 7 positions matching TRBD1. V shed 0 bases and J 2 bases; nucleotides not matched to a gene: 6. The CDR3 loop spans 16 amino acids. Germline CDR1 and CDR2: MNHEY and SMNVEV (reference sequence). In DNA form, the CDR3 reads TGTGCCAGCAGTTTATCCGGGACAGCTCAAAACTATGGCTACACCTTC. This codes for CASSLSGTAQNYGYTF.

V gene TRBV7-3 combines with J gene TRBJ2-7; TRBD1 matches 8 bases. This CDR3 contains 14 residues. Per the germline V gene, CDR1 is SGHTA and CDR2 is FQGTGA. Unmatched junction bases numbered 5, after V lost 5 bases and J lost 2 bases. The CDR3 sequence: CASSIQGGTYEQYF. The CDR3 nucleotides read TGTGCCAGCAGCATACAGGGGGGAACCTACGAGCAGTACTTC.

V gene TRBV18 combines with J gene TRBJ1-6, with D tentatively TRBD1 (6 bases). Germline V lookup: CDR1 KGHSH, CDR2 LQKENI. The CDR3 is 15 amino acids. V was pared by 6 bases and J by 3 bases, with 12 bases between. The DNA of the CDR3 is TGTGCCAGCTCCCCTACAGGGAGCTATAATTCACCCCTCCACTTT. Protein sequence: CASSPTGSYNSPLHF.

This chain connects TRBV5-4 to TRBJ2-1, with 9 bases lining up with TRBD2. Trimming at V came to 0 bases and at J to 9 bases, leaving 13 bases not matched to a gene. The V gene's germline CDR1 is SGHNT and CDR2 YYREEE (reference sequence). The CDR3 is made up of 17 amino acids. The CDR3 region has the DNA TGTGCCAGCAGCTTGGGTGGAGCGGGGGGTCGTATAGCTGAGCAGTTCTTC. Its translation: CASSLGGAGGRIAEQFF.

This chain joins TRBV9 and TRBJ1-2; 7 bases line up with TRBD1. This CDR3 has 14 residues. In germline, CDR1 is SGDLS, CDR2 YYNGEE. J lost 8 bases, V lost 0 bases, and 7 bases had no gene match. CDR3 DNA: TGTGCCAGCAGCGTAGTGGCAGGGGGAGACGGCTACACCTTC. Residues: CASSVVAGGDGYTF.

This chain links TRBV29-1 with TRBJ1-1; the D is unclear. There are 10 residues in the CDR3. CDR1 and CDR2 (germline): SQVTM, ANQGSEA. The V end was cut by 2 bases, the J end by 5 bases, with 3 bases between. The CDR3 spells CSVEHTEAFF. The DNA for the CDR3 is TGCAGCGTTGAACATACTGAAGCTTTCTTT.

This clone was picked up a small number of times. The CDR3: CASSLSGSGAQYF. CDR3 DNA: TGTGCCAGCAGTTTATCGGGTAGCGGAGCGCAGTATTTT. The chain carries TRBV27 and TRBJ2-3, with D maybe TRBD2 (6 bases). The CDR3 runs 13 residues. CDR1 MNHEY and CDR2 SMNVEV come from the germline V gene (reference sequence). V lost 0 bases and J lost 10, with 11 bases in between.

This clone was seen more than once but under ten times. The chain employs TRBV5-1 and TRBJ1-3; TRBD1 is a possible D gene (6 bases). The V gene's germline CDR1 is SGHRS and CDR2 YFSETQ. CDR3 length: 15 residues. Deletions cut 7 bases from V and 7 bases from J, with 21 bases between. CDR3 sequence reads: CASAPGTPVRNTIYF. The CDR3 DNA is TGCGCCAGCGCTCCCGGGACACCCGTGCGGAACACCATATATTTT.

There are a few counts of this clone. This sequence joins TRBV28 and TRBJ2-6; D unresolved. This CDR3 is built from 13 residues. V shed 7 bases and J shed 1 base, with 5 bases lying between them. Germline V gene lookup returns CDR1 MDHEN and CDR2 SYDVKM. The CDR3, as DNA: TGTGCCAGCACCTCGTCTGGGGCCAACGTCCTGACTTTC. This gives the protein CASTSSGANVLTF. The whole variable domain, filled in from reference TRBV28 and TRBJ2-6, reads DVKVTQSSRYLVKRTGEKVFLECVQDMDHENMFWYRQDPGLGLRLIYFSYDVKMKEKGDIPEGYSVSREKKERFSLILESASTNQTSMYLCASTSSGANVLTFGAGSRLTVL.

The CDR3: CASSYGDTGISGYTF. CDR3 nucleotide sequence: TGTGCCAGCAGTTACGGGGACACAGGGATTAGTGGCTACACCTTC. The rearrangement uses TRBV6-6 and TRBJ1-2, with D perhaps matching TRBD1 (6 bases). The CDR3 totals 15 residues. V shed 2 bases and J shed 7 bases, with 17 bases lying between them. The germline gives CDR1 MNHNY, CDR2 SVGAGI (reference sequence).